This T cell receptor beta chain was sequenced in a study of blood T cells in healthy people across ages. Study observations and caveats: Unknown CMV status may confound age-related changes in expanded clones. Long-lived donors carried more naive CD4+ cells and greater diversity than aged donors.

About this clonotype: Its antigen remains unidentified.

V dropped 6 bases and J dropped 7 bases, with 9 bases sitting between them. CDR1 and CDR2 (germline): DFQATT, SNEGSKA (reference sequence). This CDR3 is 10 amino acids long. Together with a sample-barcoded 5' primer, a J-beta primer mix was included in a second PCR lasting roughly 6 to 12 cycles. MiXCR was run by TCRdb on the 5' RACE reads, yielding one entry per CDR3 protein. The sample has approximately 600,000 distinct CDR3 sequences, 58% seen once. The clonotype was recovered from a man aged 60-69 years in good health. V gene TRBV20-1 combines with J gene TRBJ2-5; TRBD2 might be the D (5 bases). Sample: blood. CDR3 sequence: CSAVRGTQYF. DNA for the CDR3: TGCAGTGCCGTCCGGGGGACCCAGTACTTC.